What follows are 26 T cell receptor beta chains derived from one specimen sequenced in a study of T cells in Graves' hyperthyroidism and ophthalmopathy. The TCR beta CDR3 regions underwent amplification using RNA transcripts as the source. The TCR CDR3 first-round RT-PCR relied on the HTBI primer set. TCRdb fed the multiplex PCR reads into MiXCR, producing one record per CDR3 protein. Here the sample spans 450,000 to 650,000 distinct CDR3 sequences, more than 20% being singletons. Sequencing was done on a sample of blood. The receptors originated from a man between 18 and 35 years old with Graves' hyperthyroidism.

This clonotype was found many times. CDR3 bases: TGCAGCGTTTGGCAAGAGACCCAGTACTTC. Its translation is CSVWQETQYF. The chain joins TRBV29-1 to TRBJ2-5, with D unresolved. Germline CDR1 reads SQVTM; CDR2 reads ANQGSEA. V was shortened by 5 bases and J by 2 bases, with 3 bases between the two germline ends. The CDR3 spans 10 residues.

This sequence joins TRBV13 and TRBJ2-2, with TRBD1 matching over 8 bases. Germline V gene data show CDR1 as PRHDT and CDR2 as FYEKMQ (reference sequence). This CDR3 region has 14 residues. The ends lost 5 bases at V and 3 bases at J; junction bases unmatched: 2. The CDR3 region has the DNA TGTGCCAGCAGCAAGACAGGGGACACCGGGGAGCTGTTTTTT. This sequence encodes CASSKTGDTGELFF.

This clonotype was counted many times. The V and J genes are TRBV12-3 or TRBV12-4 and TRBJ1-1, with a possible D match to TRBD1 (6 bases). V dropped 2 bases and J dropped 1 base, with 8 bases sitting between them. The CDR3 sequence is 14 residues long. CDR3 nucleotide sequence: TGTGCCAGCAGTTTAAAGACAGGGAACACTGAAGCTTTCTTT. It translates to CASSLKTGNTEAFF.

CDR3 DNA sequence: TGTGCCAGCAGTCCTGCGCAGGGGGCCGCAGATACGCAGTATTTT. Encoded protein: CASSPAQGAADTQYF. The V call is TRBV4-2, the J call TRBJ2-3; 8 nucleotides agree with TRBD1. V trimming: 6 bases; J trimming: 4 bases; junction bases outside the gene matches: 9. The CDR3 is 15 amino acids. From germline, CDR1 is LGHNA and CDR2 YNFKEQ.

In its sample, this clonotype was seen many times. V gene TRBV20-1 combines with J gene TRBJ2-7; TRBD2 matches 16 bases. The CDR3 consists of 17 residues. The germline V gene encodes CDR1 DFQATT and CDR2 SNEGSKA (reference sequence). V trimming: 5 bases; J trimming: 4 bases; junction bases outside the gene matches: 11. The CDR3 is CSARGLAGGLGFYEQYF. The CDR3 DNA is TGCAGTGCTCGGGGACTAGCGGGGGGGCTCGGCTTTTACGAGCAGTACTTC.

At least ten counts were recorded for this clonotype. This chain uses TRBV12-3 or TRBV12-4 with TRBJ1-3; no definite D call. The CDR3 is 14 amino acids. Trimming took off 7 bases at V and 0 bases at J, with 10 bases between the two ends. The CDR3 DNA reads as TGTGCCAGCACCACCCCAGTCTCTGGAAACACCATATATTTT. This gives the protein CASTTPVSGNTIYF.

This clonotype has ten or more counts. Here the CDR3 DNA reads TGTGCCAGCAGTTCCCCTTGGGTTCCGGGAATGAACACTGAAGCTTTCTTT. Translation: CASSSPWVPGMNTEAFF. The gene calls are TRBV28 and TRBJ1-1; D unclear. The germline V and J ends were trimmed by 4 bases and 0 bases, with 18 bases remaining between them. Germline values: CDR1 MDHEN, CDR2 SYDVKM. The CDR3 runs 17 residues. The whole variable domain, remainder taken from reference TRBV28 and TRBJ1-1, is DVKVTQSSRYLVKRTGEKVFLECVQDMDHENMFWYRQDPGLGLRLIYFSYDVKMKEKGDIPEGYSVSREKKERFSLILESASTNQTSMYLCASSSPWVPGMNTEAFFGQGTRLTVV.

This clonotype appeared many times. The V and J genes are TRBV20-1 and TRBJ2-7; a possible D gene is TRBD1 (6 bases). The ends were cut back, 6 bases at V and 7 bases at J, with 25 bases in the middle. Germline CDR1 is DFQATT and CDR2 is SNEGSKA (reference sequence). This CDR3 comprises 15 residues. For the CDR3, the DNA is TGCAGTGCGAAGAGAGTCGTGGAGTTAAGGGGGGAGCAGTACTTC. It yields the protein CSAKRVVELRGEQYF.

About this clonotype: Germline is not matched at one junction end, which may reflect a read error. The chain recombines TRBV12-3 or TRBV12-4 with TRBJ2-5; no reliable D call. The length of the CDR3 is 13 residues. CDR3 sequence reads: CVSSFRPGETQYF. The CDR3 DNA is TGTGTCAGCAGTTTTCGCCCTGGGGAGACCCAGTACTTC.

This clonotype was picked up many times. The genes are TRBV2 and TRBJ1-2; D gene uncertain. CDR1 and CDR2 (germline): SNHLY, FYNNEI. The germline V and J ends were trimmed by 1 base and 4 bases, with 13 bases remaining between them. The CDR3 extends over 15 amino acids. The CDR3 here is CASSEVGFSFYGYTF. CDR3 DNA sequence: TGTGCCAGCAGTGAAGTTGGGTTTTCTTTCTATGGCTACACCTTC.

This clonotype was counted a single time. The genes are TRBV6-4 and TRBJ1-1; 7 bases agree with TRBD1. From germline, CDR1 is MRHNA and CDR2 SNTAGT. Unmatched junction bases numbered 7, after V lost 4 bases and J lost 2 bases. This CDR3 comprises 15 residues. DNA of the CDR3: TGTGCCAGCAGTGCCCCGGGACAGATAAACACTGAAGCTTTCTTT. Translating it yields CASSAPGQINTEAFF.

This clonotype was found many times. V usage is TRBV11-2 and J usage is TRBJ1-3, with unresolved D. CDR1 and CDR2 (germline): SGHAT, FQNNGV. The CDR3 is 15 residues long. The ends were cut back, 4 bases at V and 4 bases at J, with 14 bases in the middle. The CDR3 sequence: CASSSTKGLGNTIYF. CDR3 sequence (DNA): TGTGCCAGCAGCTCTACAAAAGGTTTGGGAAACACCATATATTTT.

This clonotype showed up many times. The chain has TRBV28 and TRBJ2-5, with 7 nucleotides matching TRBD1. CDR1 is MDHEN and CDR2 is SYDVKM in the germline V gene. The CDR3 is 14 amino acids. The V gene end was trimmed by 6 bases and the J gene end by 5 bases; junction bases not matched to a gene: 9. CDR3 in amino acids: CASRPGTAGETQYF. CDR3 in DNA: TGTGCCAGCAGGCCCGGGACAGCTGGGGAGACCCAGTACTTC. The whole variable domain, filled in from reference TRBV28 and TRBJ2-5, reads DVKVTQSSRYLVKRTGEKVFLECVQDMDHENMFWYRQDPGLGLRLIYFSYDVKMKEKGDIPEGYSVSREKKERFSLILESASTNQTSMYLCASRPGTAGETQYFGPGTRLLVL.

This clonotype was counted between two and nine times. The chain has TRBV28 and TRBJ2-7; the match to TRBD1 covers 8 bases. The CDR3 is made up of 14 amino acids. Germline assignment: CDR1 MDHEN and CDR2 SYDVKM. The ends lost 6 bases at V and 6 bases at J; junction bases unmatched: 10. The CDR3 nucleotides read TGTGCCAGCAGGCCGGACAGGGACGTTTTCGAGCAGTACTTC. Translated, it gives CASRPDRDVFEQYF.

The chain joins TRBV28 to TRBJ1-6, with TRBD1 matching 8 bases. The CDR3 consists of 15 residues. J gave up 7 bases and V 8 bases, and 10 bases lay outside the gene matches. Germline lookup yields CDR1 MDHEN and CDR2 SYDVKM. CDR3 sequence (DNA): TGTGCCAGCGTCCAGGACAGGGCGAGGAATTCACCCCTCCACTTT. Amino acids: CASVQDRARNSPLHF.

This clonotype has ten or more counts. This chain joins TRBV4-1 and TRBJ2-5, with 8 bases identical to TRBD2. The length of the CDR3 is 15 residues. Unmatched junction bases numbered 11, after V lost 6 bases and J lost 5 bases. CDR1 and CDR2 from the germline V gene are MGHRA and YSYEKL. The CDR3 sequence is CASRPGLEFGETQYF. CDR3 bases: TGCGCCAGCAGGCCGGGACTAGAGTTTGGGGAGACCCAGTACTTC.

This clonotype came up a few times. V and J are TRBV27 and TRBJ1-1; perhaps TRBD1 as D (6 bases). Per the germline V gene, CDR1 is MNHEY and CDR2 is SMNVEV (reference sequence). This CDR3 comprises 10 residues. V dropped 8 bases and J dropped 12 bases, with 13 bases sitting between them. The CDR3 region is CASSWGDTFF. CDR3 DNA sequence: TGTGCCAGCTCCTGGGGGGACACTTTCTTT.

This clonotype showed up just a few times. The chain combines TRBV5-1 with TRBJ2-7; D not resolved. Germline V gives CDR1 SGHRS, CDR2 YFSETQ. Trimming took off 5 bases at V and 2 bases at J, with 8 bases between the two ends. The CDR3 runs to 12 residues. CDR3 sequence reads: CASRIPPYEQYF. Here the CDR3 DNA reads TGCGCCAGCAGAATCCCACCCTACGAGCAGTACTTC. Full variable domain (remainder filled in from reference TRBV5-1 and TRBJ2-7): KAGVTQTPRYLIKTRGQQVTLSCSPISGHRSVSWYQQTPGQGLQFLFEYFSETQRNKGNFPGRFSGRQFSNSRSEMNVSTLELGDSALYLCASRIPPYEQYFGPGTRLTVT.

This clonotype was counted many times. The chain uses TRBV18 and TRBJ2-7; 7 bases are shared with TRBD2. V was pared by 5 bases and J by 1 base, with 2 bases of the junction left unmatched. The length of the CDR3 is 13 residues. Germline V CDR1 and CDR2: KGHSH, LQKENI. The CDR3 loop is CASSGGGSYEQYF. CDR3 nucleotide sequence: TGTGCCAGCTCAGGCGGGGGTTCCTACGAGCAGTACTTC. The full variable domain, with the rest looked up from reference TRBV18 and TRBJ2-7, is NAGVMQNPRHLVRRRGQEARLRCSPMKGHSHVYWYRQLPEEGLKFMVYLQKENIIDESGMPKERFSAEFPKEGPSILRIQQVVRGDSAAYFCASSGGGSYEQYFGPGTRLTVT.

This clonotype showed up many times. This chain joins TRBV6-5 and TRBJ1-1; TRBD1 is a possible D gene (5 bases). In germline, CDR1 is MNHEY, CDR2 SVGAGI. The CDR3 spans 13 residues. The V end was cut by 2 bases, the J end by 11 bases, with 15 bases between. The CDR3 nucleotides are TGTGCCAGCAGTTACGGGGGAGGCGAACGGGCTTTCTTT. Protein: CASSYGGGERAFF.

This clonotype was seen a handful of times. The CDR3: CASSDIKFYGYTF. The CDR3 DNA is TGTGCCAGCAGTGACATAAAATTCTATGGCTACACCTTC. The chain is built from TRBV2 and TRBJ1-2; no clear D. This CDR3 has 13 amino acids. V was cut by 3 bases and J by 4 bases, with 9 bases left in between. In germline, CDR1 is SNHLY, CDR2 FYNNEI.

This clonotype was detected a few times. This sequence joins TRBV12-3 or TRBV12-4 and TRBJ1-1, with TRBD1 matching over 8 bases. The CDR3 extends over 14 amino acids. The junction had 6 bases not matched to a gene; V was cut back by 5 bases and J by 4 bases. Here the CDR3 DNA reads TGTGCCAGCAGTCGGCAAACAGGGGGCACTGAAGCTTTCTTT. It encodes CASSRQTGGTEAFF.

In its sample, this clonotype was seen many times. As DNA, the CDR3 is TGTGCCAGCAGCGGCCGGGCCGCGTACGAGCAGTACTTC. Encoded protein: CASSGRAAYEQYF. The chain joins TRBV7-9 to TRBJ2-7, with D unclear. V lost 5 bases, J lost 4 bases, and 12 bases lay in between. CDR1 and CDR2 from the germline V gene are SEHNR and FQNEAQ (reference sequence). This CDR3 contains 13 residues. The complete variable domain, with remaining parts taken from reference TRBV7-9 and TRBJ2-7, reads DTGVSQNPRHKITKRGQNVTFRCDPISEHNRLYWYRQTLGQGPEFLTYFQNEAQLEKSRLLSDRFSAERPKGSFSTLEIQRTEQGDSAMYLCASSGRAAYEQYFGPGTRLTVT.

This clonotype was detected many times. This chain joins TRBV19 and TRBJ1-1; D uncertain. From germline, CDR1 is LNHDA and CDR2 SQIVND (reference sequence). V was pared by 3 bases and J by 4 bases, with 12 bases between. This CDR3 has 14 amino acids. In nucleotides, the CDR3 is TGTGCCAGTAGTATTATTTCACCGATCACTGAAGCTTTCTTT. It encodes CASSIISPITEAFF.

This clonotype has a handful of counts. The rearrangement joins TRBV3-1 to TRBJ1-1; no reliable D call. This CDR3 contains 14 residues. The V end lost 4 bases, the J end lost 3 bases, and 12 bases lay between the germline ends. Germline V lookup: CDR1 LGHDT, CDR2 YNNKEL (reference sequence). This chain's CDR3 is CASSLHAGDTEAFF. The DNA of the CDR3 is TGTGCCAGCAGCCTTCACGCCGGGGACACTGAAGCTTTCTTT. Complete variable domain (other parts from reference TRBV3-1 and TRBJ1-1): DTAVSQTPKYLVTQMGNDKSIKCEQNLGHDTMYWYKQDSKKFLKIMFSYNNKELIINETVPNRFSPKSPDKAHLNLHINSLELGDSAVYFCASSLHAGDTEAFFGQGTRLTVV.

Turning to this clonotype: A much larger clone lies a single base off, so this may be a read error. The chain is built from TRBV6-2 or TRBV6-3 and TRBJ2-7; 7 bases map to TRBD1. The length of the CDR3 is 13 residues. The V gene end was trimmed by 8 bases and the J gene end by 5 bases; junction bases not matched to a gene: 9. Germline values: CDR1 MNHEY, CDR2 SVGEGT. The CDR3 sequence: CASRNYRGHEQYV. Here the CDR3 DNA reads TGTGCCAGCCGTAACTACAGGGGCCACGAGCAGTACGTC.